This TCR beta chain was recovered during a study of T cell changes during pregnancy in multiple sclerosis. CDR1 and CDR2 from the germline V gene are KGHSH and LQKENI. This CDR3 has 15 residues. With 1 base clipped from V and 6 bases from J, the junction kept 6 bases outside the gene matches. Only in-frame clones appear in the TCRdb table, and some are missing; sequencing was by immunoSEQ multiplex PCR. The sample shows roughly 42,000 clones, about 91% of them seen only once. This clone was seen just once. The sequencing used CD4+ T cells from peripheral blood mononuclear cells, collected in the second trimester of pregnancy. This chain joins TRBV18 and TRBJ2-1, with 7 bases lining up with TRBD1. The receptor's source is a female donor in good health, enrolled as a control in a pregnancy study. For the CDR3, the DNA is TGTGCCAGCTCACCACGCGAGGGGGCTGGCAATGAGCAGTTCTTC. Translated, it gives CASSPREGAGNEQFF. Drawing the rest from reference TRBV18 and TRBJ2-1, the complete variable domain is NAGVMQNPRHLVRRRGQEARLRCSPMKGHSHVYWYRQLPEEGLKFMVYLQKENIIDESGMPKERFSAEFPKEGPSILRIQQVVRGDSAAYFCASSPREGAGNEQFFGPGTRLTVL.